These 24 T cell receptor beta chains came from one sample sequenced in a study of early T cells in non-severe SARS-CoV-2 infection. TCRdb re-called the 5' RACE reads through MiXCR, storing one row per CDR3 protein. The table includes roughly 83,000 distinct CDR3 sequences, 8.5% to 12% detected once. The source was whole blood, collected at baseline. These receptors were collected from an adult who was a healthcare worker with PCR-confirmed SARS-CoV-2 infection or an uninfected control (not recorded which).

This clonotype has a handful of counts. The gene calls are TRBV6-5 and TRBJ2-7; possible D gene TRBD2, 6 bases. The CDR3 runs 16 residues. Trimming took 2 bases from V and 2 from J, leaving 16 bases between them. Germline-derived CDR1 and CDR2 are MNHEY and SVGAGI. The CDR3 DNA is TGTGCCAGCAGTTACGTGGTGGGGGGAGCAACCTACGAGCAGTACTTC. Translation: CASSYVVGGATYEQYF.

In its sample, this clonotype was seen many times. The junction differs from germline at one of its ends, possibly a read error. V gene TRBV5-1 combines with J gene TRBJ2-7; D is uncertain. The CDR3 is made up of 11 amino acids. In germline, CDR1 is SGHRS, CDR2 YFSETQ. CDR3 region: CASSSSYEQYF. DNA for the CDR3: TGTGCCAGCAGCTCCTCCTACGAGCAGTACTTC.

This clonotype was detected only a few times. DNA of the CDR3: TGTGCCAGCAGGGGCGCCGAATTAACCTACGAGCAGTACTTC. It yields the protein CASRGAELTYEQYF. The chain combines TRBV25-1 with TRBJ2-7; D ambiguous. There are 14 residues in the CDR3. From germline, CDR1 is MGHDK and CDR2 SYGVNS. Trimming took off 6 bases at V and 2 bases at J, with 14 bases between the two ends.

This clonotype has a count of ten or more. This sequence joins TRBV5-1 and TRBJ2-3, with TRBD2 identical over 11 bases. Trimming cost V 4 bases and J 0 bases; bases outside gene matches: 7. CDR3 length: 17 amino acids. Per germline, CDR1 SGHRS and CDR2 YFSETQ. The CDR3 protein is CASSLNGLAGSTDTQYF. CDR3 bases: TGCGCCAGCAGCCTAAACGGACTAGCGGGTAGCACAGATACGCAGTATTTT.

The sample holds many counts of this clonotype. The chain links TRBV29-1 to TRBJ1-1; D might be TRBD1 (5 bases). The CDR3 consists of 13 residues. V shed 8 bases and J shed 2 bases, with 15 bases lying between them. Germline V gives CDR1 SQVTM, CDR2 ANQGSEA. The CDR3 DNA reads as TGCAGCACCCAGGGTCAGCTCAACACTGAAGCTTTCTTT. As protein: CSTQGQLNTEAFF.

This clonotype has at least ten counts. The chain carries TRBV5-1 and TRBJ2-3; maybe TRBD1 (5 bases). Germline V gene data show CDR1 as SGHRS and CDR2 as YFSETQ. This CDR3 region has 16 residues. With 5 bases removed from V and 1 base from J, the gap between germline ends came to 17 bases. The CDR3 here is CASRVRGPGRTDTQYF. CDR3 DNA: TGCGCCAGCAGAGTAAGGGGCCCCGGCCGCACAGATACGCAGTATTTT.

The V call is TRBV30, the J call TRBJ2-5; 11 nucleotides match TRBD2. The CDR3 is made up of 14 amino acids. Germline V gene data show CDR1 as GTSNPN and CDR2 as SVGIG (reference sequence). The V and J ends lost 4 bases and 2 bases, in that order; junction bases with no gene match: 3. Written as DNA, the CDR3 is TGTGCCTGGAAGATAGCGGGAGGGCAAGAGACCCAGTACTTC. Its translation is CAWKIAGGQETQYF.

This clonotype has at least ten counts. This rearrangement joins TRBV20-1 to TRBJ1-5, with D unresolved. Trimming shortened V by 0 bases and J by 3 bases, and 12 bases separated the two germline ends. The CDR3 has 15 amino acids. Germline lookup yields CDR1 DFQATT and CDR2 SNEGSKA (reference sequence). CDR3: CSARDGTAYNQPQHF. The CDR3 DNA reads TGCAGTGCTAGAGATGGAACAGCTTACAATCAGCCCCAGCATTTT.

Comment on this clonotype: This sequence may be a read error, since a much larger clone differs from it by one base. The CDR3 here is CASSPGLSEQFF. CDR3 bases: TGTGCCAGCAGCCCGGGACTGAGTGAGCAGTTCTTC. V and J are TRBV7-8 and TRBJ2-1, with a weak D call TRBD2 (6 bases). Trimming removed 5 bases from V and 9 bases from J, with 11 bases in between. The CDR3 length is 12 residues. From germline, CDR1 is SGHVS and CDR2 FQNEAQ.

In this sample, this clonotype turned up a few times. The CDR3 is CASGLAGGEQYF. In DNA, the CDR3 is TGTGCCAGCGGGCTAGCGGGAGGCGAGCAGTACTTC. The genes are TRBV6-1 and TRBJ2-7, with TRBD2 matching 11 bases. The ends lost 8 bases at V and 6 bases at J; junction bases unmatched: 3. Germline assignment: CDR1 MNHNS and CDR2 SASEGT. CDR3 size: 12 residues.

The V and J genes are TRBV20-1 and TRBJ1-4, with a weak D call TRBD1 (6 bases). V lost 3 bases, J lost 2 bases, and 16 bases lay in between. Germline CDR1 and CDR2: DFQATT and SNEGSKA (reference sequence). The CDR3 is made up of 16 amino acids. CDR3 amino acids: CSASGSLGATNEKLFF. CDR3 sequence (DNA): TGCAGTGCTAGTGGTTCCTTGGGGGCTACTAATGAAAAACTGTTTTTT.

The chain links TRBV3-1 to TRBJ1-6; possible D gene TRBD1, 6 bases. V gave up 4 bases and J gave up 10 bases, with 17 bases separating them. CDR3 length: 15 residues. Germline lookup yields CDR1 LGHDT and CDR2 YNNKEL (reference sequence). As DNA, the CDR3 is TGTGCCAGCAGCCCAAGGACGGGGGCGAGATCACCCCTCCACTTT. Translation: CASSPRTGARSPLHF.

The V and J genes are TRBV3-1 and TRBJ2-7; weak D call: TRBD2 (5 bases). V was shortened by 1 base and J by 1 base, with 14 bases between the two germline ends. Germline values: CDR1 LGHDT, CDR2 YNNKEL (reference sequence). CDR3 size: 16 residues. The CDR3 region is CASSQAGLSGSYEQYF. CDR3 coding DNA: TGTGCCAGCAGCCAAGCCGGCCTCAGCGGTTCCTACGAGCAGTACTTC.

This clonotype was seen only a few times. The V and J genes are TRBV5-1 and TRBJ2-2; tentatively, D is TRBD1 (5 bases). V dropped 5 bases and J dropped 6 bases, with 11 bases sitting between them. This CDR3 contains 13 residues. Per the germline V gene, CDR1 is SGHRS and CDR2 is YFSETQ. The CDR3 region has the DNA TGCGCCAGCAGGGAAGGGGCCTCCGGGGAGCTGTTTTTT. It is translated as CASREGASGELFF.

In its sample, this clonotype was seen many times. CDR3 in amino acids: CASPNGRDYEQYF. In DNA, the CDR3 is TGTGCCAGTCCAAACGGCAGGGACTACGAGCAGTACTTC. The V gene is TRBV19, the J gene TRBJ2-7, with a tentative D call TRBD1 (5 bases). Germline CDR1 is LNHDA and CDR2 is SQIVND (reference sequence). Trimming took 8 bases from V and 3 from J, leaving 14 bases between them. This CDR3 spans 13 amino acids. The full variable domain, with the rest looked up from reference TRBV19 and TRBJ2-7, is DGGITQSPKYLFRKEGQNVTLSCEQNLNHDAMYWYRQDPGQGLRLIYYSQIVNDFQKGDIAEGYSVSREKKESFPLTVTSAQKNPTAFYLCASPNGRDYEQYFGPGTRLTVT.

As DNA, the CDR3 is TGTGCCAGCAGTGAAACATGGCTCGGGAGTAATGAAAAACTGTTTTTT. This sequence encodes CASSETWLGSNEKLFF. This sequence joins TRBV6-1 and TRBJ1-4; D gene uncertain. Trimming took 2 bases from V and 4 from J, leaving 14 bases between them. The CDR3 has 16 residues. Looked up from germline, CDR1 is MNHNS and CDR2 is SASEGT.

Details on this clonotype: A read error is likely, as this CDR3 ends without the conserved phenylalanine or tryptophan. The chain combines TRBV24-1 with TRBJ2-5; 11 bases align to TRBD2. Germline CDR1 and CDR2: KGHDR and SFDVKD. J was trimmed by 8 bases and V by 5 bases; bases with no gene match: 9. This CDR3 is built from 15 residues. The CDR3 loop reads CATSATTSGKPTQYL. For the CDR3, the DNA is TGTGCCACCAGTGCGACGACTAGCGGGAAACCTACCCAGTACCTC.

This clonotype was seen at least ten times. The CDR3 spells CASSLAPMNNEQFF. The CDR3 coding sequence is TGCGCCAGCAGCTTGGCCCCCATGAACAATGAGCAGTTCTTC. The rearrangement joins TRBV5-1 to TRBJ2-1; D is ambiguous. The V end lost 0 bases, the J end lost 5 bases, and 9 bases lay between the germline ends. The CDR3 is 14 amino acids. Germline V gene sequence: CDR1 SGHRS, CDR2 YFSETQ. Together with reference TRBV5-1 and TRBJ2-1, the CDR3 gives the full variable domain: KAGVTQTPRYLIKTRGQQVTLSCSPISGHRSVSWYQQTPGQGLQFLFEYFSETQRNKGNFPGRFSGRQFSNSRSEMNVSTLELGDSALYLCASSLAPMNNEQFFGPGTRLTVL.

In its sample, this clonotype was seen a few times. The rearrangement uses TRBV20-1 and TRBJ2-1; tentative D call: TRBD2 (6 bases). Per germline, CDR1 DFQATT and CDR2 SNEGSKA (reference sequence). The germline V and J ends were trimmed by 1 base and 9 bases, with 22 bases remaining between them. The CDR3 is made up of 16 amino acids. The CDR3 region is CSARGSAGGGKVEQFF. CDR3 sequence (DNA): TGCAGTGCTAGAGGGTCGGCTGGGGGAGGAAAGGTTGAGCAGTTCTTC.

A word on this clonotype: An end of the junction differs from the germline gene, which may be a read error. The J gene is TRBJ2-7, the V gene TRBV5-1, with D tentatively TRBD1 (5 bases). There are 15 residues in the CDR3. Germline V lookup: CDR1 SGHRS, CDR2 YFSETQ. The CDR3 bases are TGCGCCAGCAGCTTCCAATGGGGCGAGTCCTTCGAGCAGTACTTC. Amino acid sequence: CASSFQWGESFEQYF.

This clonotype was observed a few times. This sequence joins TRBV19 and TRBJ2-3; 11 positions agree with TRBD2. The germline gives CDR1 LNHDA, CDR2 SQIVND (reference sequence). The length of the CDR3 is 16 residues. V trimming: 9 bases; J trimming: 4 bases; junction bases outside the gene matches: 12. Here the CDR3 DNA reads TGTGCCAGCGCTAGAACGGGGACTAGCGGTTCAGATACGCAGTATTTT. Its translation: CASARTGTSGSDTQYF.

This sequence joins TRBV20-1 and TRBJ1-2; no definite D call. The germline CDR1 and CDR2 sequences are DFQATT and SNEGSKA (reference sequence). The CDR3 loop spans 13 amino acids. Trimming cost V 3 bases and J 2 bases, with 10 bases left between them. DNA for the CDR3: TGCAGTGCTAGTGGACCGATGAACTATGGCTACACCTTC. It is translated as CSASGPMNYGYTF.

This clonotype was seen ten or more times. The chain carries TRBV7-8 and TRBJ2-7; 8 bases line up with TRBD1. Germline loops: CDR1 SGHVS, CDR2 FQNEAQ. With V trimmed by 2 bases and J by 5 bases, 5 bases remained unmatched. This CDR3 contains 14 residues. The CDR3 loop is CASSLMGQAHEQYF. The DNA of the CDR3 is TGTGCCAGCAGCTTAATGGGACAGGCCCACGAGCAGTACTTC. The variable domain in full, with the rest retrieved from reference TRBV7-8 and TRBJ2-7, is GAGVSQSPRYKVAKRGQDVALRCDPISGHVSLFWYQQALGQGPEFLTYFQNEAQLDKSGLPSDRFFAERPEGSVSTLKIQRTQQEDSAVYLCASSLMGQAHEQYFGPGTRLTVT.

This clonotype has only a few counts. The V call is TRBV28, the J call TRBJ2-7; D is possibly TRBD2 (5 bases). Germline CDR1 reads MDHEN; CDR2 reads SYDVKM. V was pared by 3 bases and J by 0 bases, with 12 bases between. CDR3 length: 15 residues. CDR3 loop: CASSFTQGSSYEQYF. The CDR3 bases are TGTGCCAGCAGTTTTACTCAAGGGAGCTCCTACGAGCAGTACTTC.